Listed below are T cell receptor beta chains from one sample, sequenced in a study of T cell repertoires in cytomegalovirus infection. In TCRdb, the reads were re-called with MiXCR into one record per CDR3 protein. The sample consists of a few hundred thousand distinct CDR3 sequences, around 20% of them appearing once. These receptors are not linked to any known antigen. The source material was cultured PBMCs, sampled from culture after CMV antigen stimulation. Every receptor here comes from a human donor in good health (CMV status not recorded). Some clones in this sample may be carry-over from other donors' samples. Each CDR3 is given with its conserved first and last residue. Each record gives: D gene, clone size, J gene, V gene, CDR3 DNA, CDR3 protein. A D gene is named only where the DNA matches it firmly. Some rows have no size entry. The others give once, few or many, or a class for an expanded clone.

TRBD2,many,TRBJ2-1,TRBV11-2,TGTGCCAGCAGCCCCGGGGGGGGTCCGCTCACCAATGAGCAGTTCTTC,CASSPGGGPLTNEQFF
TRBD2,NA,TRBJ2-3,TRBV7-8,TGTGCCAGCAGCCCTCCGGGACTAGCGGGCGGGGGTACGCAGTATTTT,CASSPPGLAGGGTQYF
NA,few,TRBJ1-5,TRBV7-2,TGTGCCAGCAGCCGCAGATTGGCAGGGCAGCCCCAGCATTTT,CASSRRLAGQPQHF
TRBD2,NA,TRBJ2-3,TRBV20-1,TGCAGAAGCGCCGGGACTAGCAGTTCAGATACGCAGTATTTT,CRSAGTSSSDTQYF
NA,few,TRBJ2-5,TRBV4-1,TGCGCCAGCAGCCGGGCCAGCCAAGAGACCCAGTACTTC,CASSRASQETQYF
NA,NA,TRBJ1-4,TRBV6-8,TGTGCCAGCAGTTACGGCGGGTCCCCTAATGAAAAACTGTTTTTT,CASSYGGSPNEKLFF
NA,NA,TRBJ1-3,TRBV7-2,TGTGCCAGCAGCTTAGTAACGAGAACCATATATTTT,CASSLVTRTIYF
NA,NA,TRBJ2-3,TRBV4-1,TGCGCCAGCAGCCAAGATAGGGGGGCGAAGGCAGATACGCAGTATTTT,CASSQDRGAKADTQYF
TRBD1,NA,TRBJ1-2,TRBV28,TGTGCCAGCAGTCCCCTGGGCGAGGGGGCGCGCGGCTACACCTTC,CASSPLGEGARGYTF
TRBD1,NA,TRBJ2-3,TRBV28,TGTGCCAGCAGTTTATGGGGACAGACTAGCACAGATACGCAGTATTTT,CASSLWGQTSTDTQYF
TRBD1,NA,TRBJ1-2,TRBV20-1,TGCAGTGCTAGAGATCCCAACAGGGGTAACTATGGCTACACCTTC,CSARDPNRGNYGYTF
TRBD2,NA,TRBJ2-5,TRBV12-3/TRBV12-4,TGTGCCAGCAGGAAGCGGGAGCTGCGAGAGACCCAGTACTTC,CASRKRELRETQYF
TRBD1,many,TRBJ1-2,TRBV7-2,TGTGCCAGCAGCTTAACAGGGGGCTCTAACTATGGCTACACCTTC,CASSLTGGSNYGYTF
NA,few,TRBJ1-1,TRBV12-3/TRBV12-4,TGTGCCAGCAGTCCAGTTAGTAAGGGTGAAGCTTTCTTT,CASSPVSKGEAFF
NA,NA,TRBJ2-2,TRBV7-2,TGTGCCAGCAGCTTAGCGTTGGGGGAAGGGCTGTTTTTT,CASSLALGEGLFF
NA,few,TRBJ1-1,TRBV6-2/TRBV6-3,TGTGCCAGCAATGGGCGACGGATAAACACTGAAGCTTTCTTT,CASNGRRINTEAFF
NA,few,TRBJ2-1,TRBV7-3,TGTGCCAGCACCTCCGCCGGCGAATCCTACAATGAGCAGTTCTTC,CASTSAGESYNEQFF
NA,few,TRBJ2-3,TRBV27,TGTGCCAGCACCCAAACAGCGACTAGCACAGATACGCAGTATTTT,CASTQTATSTDTQYF
TRBD1,NA,TRBJ1-4,TRBV5-6,TGTGCCAGCAGCTTCGGGACAGGGTCTACTAATGAAAAACTGTTTTTT,CASSFGTGSTNEKLFF
NA,few,TRBJ1-1,TRBV4-2,TGTGCCAGCAGCCCAACCACCTGGGGGGCGCGCACTGAAGCTTTCTTT,CASSPTTWGARTEAFF
NA,NA,TRBJ1-4,TRBV4-1,TGCGCCAGCAGCCAAGACATCAAGGCAGGAGGAGAAAAACTGTTTTTT,CASSQDIKAGGEKLFF
TRBD2,NA,TRBJ2-1,TRBV6-5,TGTGCCAGCAGCTCCAGACTAGCGGGAGGGAAGGATGAGCAGTTCTTC,CASSSRLAGGKDEQFF
TRBD1,few,TRBJ2-5,TRBV5-1,TGCGCCAGCAGCTTGGTTCCACCGGGACAGGGGTCTCAAGAGACCCAGTACTTC,CASSLVPPGQGSQETQYF
NA,NA,TRBJ2-2,TRBV11-3,TGTGCCAGCAGCTTAAAAGGATTAGTCGGGGAGCTGTTTTTT,CASSLKGLVGELFF